The following is a T cell receptor (beta chain) sequence with its context. Its specificity is unknown. The repertoire was sequenced with immunoSEQ multiplex PCR; TCRdb's copy has only in-frame clones and lacks some. Of 150,000 to 170,000 clones detected, about 85% appear once; the ten largest clones hold less than 3.5%. This record belongs to a study of T cell responses to AZD1222 COVID-19 vaccine. Across the study: Samples with a second dose at about 4 or about 12 weeks were pooled together.

General study findings and limits: The study sampled repertoires only after the peak T cell response. Recipients of two AZD1222 doses showed rising Spike-specific TCR breadth and depth.

The receptor was derived from an adult in good health. The sequenced sample was peripheral blood, obtained on day 0 of AZD1222 vaccination.

The CDR3 loop reads CASSQSNSGNTIYF. CDR3 nucleotides: TGTGCCAGCAGCCAATCTAACTCTGGAAACACCATATATTTT. The chain is built from TRBV2 and TRBJ1-3; D gene unclear. Trimming took off 6 bases at V and 0 bases at J, with 9 bases between the two ends. Looked up from germline, CDR1 is SNHLY and CDR2 is FYNNEI. The CDR3 has 14 residues.